The 8 T cell receptor beta chains presented below share a single source sample, sequenced in a study of T-cell memory formation after mild COVID-19. TCRdb independently ran MiXCR on the 5' RACE reads; one entry per CDR3 protein. The table lists 200,000 to 250,000 distinct CDR3 sequences, more than 8% of them singletons. Material: PBMCs or a T cell subset sorted from them (not recorded which). Receptors originate from a man aged 18 to 30 who had mild COVID-19 (a few samples of this study predate the infection). Cell type and time point are not known.

Here the CDR3 DNA reads TGCAGTGCTCGAAGACTAGCGGGGGAGGAGACCCAGTACTTC. It codes for CSARRLAGEETQYF. The chain uses TRBV20-1 and TRBJ2-5; the match to TRBD2 covers 12 bases. Germline CDR1 and CDR2: DFQATT and SNEGSKA (reference sequence). Trimming took 5 bases from V and 5 from J; bases not matched to a gene: 6. This CDR3 is 14 amino acids long.

V gene TRBV12-3 or TRBV12-4 combines with J gene TRBJ2-5; D possibly corresponds to TRBD1 (5 bases). There are 14 residues in the CDR3. Trimming removed 3 bases from V and 5 bases from J, with 13 bases in between. CDR3: CASSFQGSFETQYF. The CDR3 nucleotides are TGTGCCAGCAGTTTCCAGGGATCCTTTGAGACCCAGTACTTC.

This clonotype has ten or more counts. The rearrangement links TRBV5-1 to TRBJ2-3; 9 bases align to TRBD2. V was clipped by 2 bases and J by 11 bases; unmatched bases: 9. CDR3 length equals 14 residues. CDR1 is SGHRS and CDR2 is YFSETQ in the germline V gene. The CDR3 nucleotides read TGCGCCAGCAGCTTTGCGGGGGGGCCAGTTAAGCAGTATTTT. It is translated as CASSFAGGPVKQYF.

The rearrangement links TRBV19 to TRBJ2-1; 8 bases are shared with TRBD1. The CDR3 extends over 13 amino acids. Germline loops: CDR1 LNHDA, CDR2 SQIVND (reference sequence). With 3 bases clipped from V and 10 bases from J, the junction kept 5 bases outside the gene matches. CDR3 in amino acids: CASSMRTGYEQFF. The CDR3 coding sequence is TGTGCCAGTAGTATGCGGACAGGGTACGAGCAGTTCTTC.

The V call is TRBV20-1, the J call TRBJ1-1; no definite D call. V lost 3 bases and J lost 1, with 6 bases in between. Germline CDR1 DFQATT, CDR2 SNEGSKA (reference sequence). CDR3 size: 12 residues. The CDR3 coding sequence is TGCAGTGCTAGGGTGAGGAACACTGAAGCTTTCTTT. Encoded protein: CSARVRNTEAFF.

This clonotype was counted ten times or more. This chain connects TRBV29-1 to TRBJ1-4; 7 bases align to TRBD1. Losses at the gene ends were 6 bases for V and 7 bases for J; bases not matched to a gene: 8. In germline, CDR1 is SQVTM, CDR2 ANQGSEA. The CDR3 has 13 amino acids. The CDR3 nucleotides read TGCAGCGTGCAACAGGGGTCCCGTGAAAAACTGTTTTTT. It is translated as CSVQQGSREKLFF.

The V and J genes are TRBV5-1 and TRBJ2-5; D remains ambiguous. The V end was cut by 4 bases, the J end by 0 bases, with 10 bases between. CDR1 is SGHRS, CDR2 YFSETQ, per germline. The CDR3 is 14 amino acids. In DNA, the CDR3 is TGCGCCAGCAGCGAAACGGGTGACCAAGAGACCCAGTACTTC. Residues: CASSETGDQETQYF.

This clonotype occurred a few times. The rearrangement links TRBV20-1 to TRBJ2-2; 8 positions match TRBD2. The CDR3 is made up of 14 amino acids. Per germline, CDR1 DFQATT and CDR2 SNEGSKA (reference sequence). Trimming cost V 8 bases and J 0 bases; bases outside gene matches: 5. The DNA for the CDR3 is TGCAGTTCCCCGGGAGGGACGAACACCGGGGAGCTGTTTTTT. Encoded protein: CSSPGGTNTGELFF.